The present T cell receptor (beta chain) was sequenced within a study of OX40 agonist ivuxolimab in advanced cancers. Here immunoSEQ multiplex PCR was the method, and the copy in TCRdb shows in-frame clones only, minus some. The sample lists some 85,000 clones, roughly 84% occurring once. Overall study results and limits: Patients with a partial response at 0.1-3.0 mg/kg had among the lowest clonal expansion.

A remark on this clone: Its antigen remains unknown.

This TCR was recovered from an adult with an advanced solid tumor such as melanoma, head and neck, liver or kidney cancer. Sequenced material: CD4+ or CD8+ T cells sorted from blood, taken in a trial of the OX40 agonist ivuxolimab.

The CDR3 region is CASSPLEVSGYTF. For the CDR3, the DNA is TGTGCCAGCTCACCACTGGAGGTGAGCGGCTACACCTTC. The chain couples TRBV18 to TRBJ1-2; no definite D call. Germline CDR1 KGHSH, CDR2 LQKENI. The germline V and J ends were trimmed by 1 base and 8 bases, with 11 bases remaining between them. The CDR3 runs to 13 residues.